This T cell receptor beta chain originates from a study of cytomegalovirus exposure and HLA in healthy donors. Study-level findings and limits: Through in vitro validation, a few CMV-associated chains were shown to be specific for CMV antigens. The classifier reportedly diagnosed cytomegalovirus status with high specificity and sensitivity.

The CDR3 loop spans 15 amino acids. V shed 2 bases and J shed 6 bases, with 17 bases lying between them. The germline CDR1 and CDR2 sequences are SGDLS and YYNGEE. Sequenced by immunoSEQ multiplex PCR; TCRdb stores in-frame clones only, minus some. The profile shows some 100,000 clones, roughly 86% of them singletons. This clone was observed a few times. Antigen: not known. This TCR derives from a woman younger than 35 in good health and CMV-seronegative. The specimen was PBMCs. The rearrangement links TRBV9 to TRBJ1-2; D is unresolved. The CDR3 nucleotides read TGTGCCAGCAGCGTCATCAATCCTACCGGGGATGGCTACACCTTC. This encodes CASSVINPTGDGYTF.